These T cell receptor beta chains were read from a single sample in a study of OX40 agonist ivuxolimab in advanced cancers. Profiled with immunoSEQ multiplex PCR; TCRdb holds only in-frame clones, not every one. This table holds roughly 63,000 clones, about 88% found once. This sample comprised CD4+ or CD8+ T cells sorted from blood, obtained in a trial of the OX40 agonist ivuxolimab. These receptors were collected from an adult with an advanced solid tumor such as melanoma, head and neck, liver or kidney cancer. Both conserved end residues are part of each CDR3. A D gene is named only where the DNA matches it firmly. Clone sizes are given selectively: once, few, many, or a class where the clone is expanded.

clone_size	v_call	d_call	j_call	cdr3_aa	cdr3_nt
few	TRBV19	.	TRBJ1-5	CASSITVWTDNQPQHF	TGTGCCAGTAGTATAACGGTCTGGACAGACAATCAGCCCCAGCATTTT
.	TRBV7-9	.	TRBJ2-5	CASSLASGPQETQYF	TGTGCCAGCAGCTTAGCATCCGGGCCCCAAGAGACCCAGTACTTC
.	TRBV7-3	.	TRBJ2-2	CASSLGTNGELFF	TGTGCCAGCAGCTTAGGGACAAACGGGGAGCTGTTTTTT
.	TRBV19	.	TRBJ2-7	CATRRKWEQYF	TGTGCCACCCGAAGAAAGTGGGAGCAGTACTTC
once	TRBV5-1	.	TRBJ2-7	CASSEKTAGPFYEQYF	TGCGCCAGCAGCGAGAAGACGGCGGGACCCTTCTACGAGCAGTACTTC
.	TRBV19	.	TRBJ2-7	CASSTLSSSGEQYF	TGTGCCAGTAGTACCCTTAGCTCATCGGGAGAGCAGTACTTC
.	TRBV27	.	TRBJ2-3	CASSLSAAEYTDTQYF	TGTGCCAGCAGTTTATCTGCAGCGGAGTACACAGATACGCAGTATTTT
once	TRBV7-9	.	TRBJ1-1	CASLGGGWRTEAFF	TGTGCCAGCCTGGGGGGAGGGTGGAGAACTGAAGCTTTCTTT
.	TRBV2	.	TRBJ2-4	CASSSDPNLAKNIQYF	TGTGCCAGCAGTTCAGACCCGAACCTAGCCAAAAACATTCAGTACTTC
.	TRBV5-6	.	TRBJ2-7	CASSPGGSMQYF	TGTGCCAGCAGCCCCGGTGGTAGCATGCAGTACTTC
.	TRBV29-1	.	TRBJ2-3	CSVVWYDEGSTDTQYF	TGCAGCGTTGTGTGGTATGACGAGGGATCCACAGATACGCAGTATTTT
few	TRBV27	.	TRBJ1-2	CASSSTAYYGYTF	TGTGCCAGCAGTTCTACAGCTTACTATGGCTACACCTTC
.	TRBV4-1	TRBD1	TRBJ2-7	CASSQGTVYEQYF	TGCGCCAGCAGCCAGGGGACAGTCTACGAGCAGTACTTC
.	TRBV4-2	.	TRBJ2-7	CASSQDPATGPYEQYF	TGTGCCAGCAGCCAAGATCCTGCAACAGGACCCTACGAGCAGTACTTC
.	TRBV5-6	TRBD1	TRBJ2-7	CASSWNGGQGVQHEQYF	TGTGCCAGCAGCTGGAATGGGGGACAGGGGGTGCAACACGAGCAGTACTTC
.	TRBV15	TRBD1	TRBJ2-7	CATSRDYGDRGPYEQYF	TGTGCCACCAGCAGAGATTATGGGGACAGGGGCCCCTACGAGCAGTACTTC
.	TRBV29-1	.	TRBJ1-3	CSVAYSGNTIYF	TGCAGCGTTGCGTACTCTGGAAACACCATATATTTT